A single sample is the source of the 28 T cell receptor beta chains below, sequenced in a study of type 1 regulatory T cells. No antigens are known for them. TCRdb reprocessed the reads with MiXCR, giving one entry per CDR3 protein. The sample carries about 62,000 distinct CDR3 sequences, 62% recorded once. Sequencing was performed on cultured non-Tr1 T cells, either the whole culture or a sorted T cell fraction (not recorded which). All receptors come from a human donor in good health.

The chain uses TRBV24-1 and TRBJ2-7, with D unclear. The CDR3 has 13 residues. The germline V gene encodes CDR1 KGHDR and CDR2 SFDVKD. Trimming shortened V by 5 bases and J by 5 bases, and 12 bases separated the two germline ends. CDR3 nucleotides: TGTGCCACCAGTGGGAAAGGGCGCGACGAGCAGTACTTC. It yields the protein CATSGKGRDEQYF.

The chain recombines TRBV6-1 with TRBJ1-2; a possible D gene is TRBD1 (5 bases). V was clipped by 5 bases and J by 4 bases, with 20 bases between them. There are 16 residues in the CDR3. Germline assignment: CDR1 MNHNS and CDR2 SASEGT. The CDR3 region has the DNA TGTGCCAGCAGTCTCACCCCAACAGCCGACAGCTATGGCTACACCTTC. Its protein product is CASSLTPTADSYGYTF.

The chain links TRBV11-2 to TRBJ2-7; 9 bases are a match to TRBD1. Unmatched junction bases numbered 4, after V lost 5 bases and J lost 2 bases. This CDR3 comprises 14 residues. Germline CDR1 and CDR2: SGHAT and FQNNGV. CDR3 nucleotide sequence: TGTGCCAGCAGCGGACAGGGGAGGACCTACGAGCAGTACTTC. This translates into CASSGQGRTYEQYF.

This clonotype was picked up a small number of times. The chain recombines TRBV20-1 with TRBJ2-7; D perhaps matches TRBD2 (6 bases). The CDR3 has 12 amino acids. The germline V and J ends were trimmed by 1 base and 2 bases, with 6 bases remaining between them. Germline-derived CDR1 and CDR2 are DFQATT and SNEGSKA (reference sequence). CDR3 amino acids: CSARGTTYEQYF. CDR3 bases: TGCAGTGCTAGAGGGACTACCTACGAGCAGTACTTC.

To note about this clonotype: A clone one base away is much larger, so this may be a read error. This chain links TRBV4-2 with TRBJ2-3, with a weak D call TRBD1 (5 bases). The CDR3 contains 14 residues. The germline gives CDR1 LGHNA, CDR2 YNFKEQ. CDR3 sequence reads: CANSQDQGPDTQYF. The CDR3 DNA reads as TGTGCCAACAGCCAAGACCAGGGTCCAGATACGCAGTATTTT.

The genes are TRBV5-1 and TRBJ2-3; tentative D call: TRBD1 (7 bases). The CDR3 is 14 residues long. CDR1 and CDR2 (germline): SGHRS, YFSETQ. V was trimmed by 4 bases and J by 5 bases, leaving 14 bases between them. The CDR3 protein is CASSDRQGGDTQYF. The CDR3 nucleotides are TGCGCCAGCAGCGACAGACAGGGAGGAGATACGCAGTATTTT.

In this sample, this clonotype turned up a few times. The chain joins TRBV11-2 to TRBJ1-2; possibly TRBD1 for D (5 bases). Germline V gene sequence: CDR1 SGHAT, CDR2 FQNNGV. V lost 5 bases and J lost 4, with 14 bases in between. This CDR3 has 14 residues. The CDR3 reads CASSPSQGGYGYTF. The DNA for the CDR3 is TGTGCCAGCAGCCCCTCCCAGGGAGGCTATGGCTACACCTTC.

This clonotype was counted only a few times. This chain links TRBV6-2 or TRBV6-3 with TRBJ2-3; 11 bases agree with TRBD2. The CDR3 consists of 18 residues. The junction had 12 bases not matched to a gene; V was cut back by 5 bases and J by 2 bases. CDR1 MNHEY and CDR2 SVGEGT come from the germline V gene. This CDR3 is CASSPGTSGPHLTDTQYF. In nucleotides, the CDR3 is TGTGCCAGCAGTCCCGGGACTAGCGGACCCCATCTCACAGATACGCAGTATTTT.

The chain is built from TRBV15 and TRBJ2-1, with D unclear. CDR1 is LNHNV, CDR2 YYDKDF, per germline (reference sequence). This CDR3 is built from 11 residues. With 5 bases removed from V and 8 bases from J, the gap between germline ends came to 7 bases. The CDR3: CATSPGHEQFF. The CDR3 region has the DNA TGTGCCACCAGCCCTGGACATGAGCAGTTCTTC.

This clonotype was seen a handful of times. The chain carries TRBV7-2 and TRBJ2-3; a weak D match, TRBD2 (6 bases). Germline V gives CDR1 SGHTA, CDR2 FQGNSA. Trimming removed 2 bases at V and 6 bases at J, with 18 bases between. The CDR3 contains 16 residues. The CDR3 reads CASSLMSGVRADTQYF. The CDR3, as DNA: TGTGCCAGCAGCTTAATGTCGGGAGTCAGAGCGGATACGCAGTATTTT.

The sample holds a few counts of this clonotype. J is TRBJ1-2 and V is TRBV6-1; the D is unclear. Germline loops: CDR1 MNHNS, CDR2 SASEGT. The CDR3 contains 13 residues. Trimming took 10 bases from V and 0 from J, leaving 12 bases between them. CDR3 coding DNA: TGTGCCACCCATAACCAGCCTAACTATGGCTACACCTTC. Translated, it gives CATHNQPNYGYTF.

In nucleotides, the CDR3 is TGTGCCAGCAGCTACCTGGCTAGCACAGATACGCAGTATTTT. Translating it yields CASSYLASTDTQYF. V usage is TRBV11-2 and J usage is TRBJ2-3; D ambiguous. This CDR3 comprises 14 residues. V gave up 4 bases and J gave up 0 bases, with 8 bases separating them. Germline CDR1 and CDR2: SGHAT and FQNNGV.

V usage is TRBV5-1 and J usage is TRBJ2-2; 9 bases line up with TRBD1. There are 16 residues in the CDR3. Germline V gene lookup returns CDR1 SGHRS and CDR2 YFSETQ. The V segment lost 4 bases and the J segment 5 bases; nucleotides outside the gene matches: 9. The CDR3 DNA reads TGCGCCAGCAGCACACAGGGGGCTAAGGGGACCGGGGAGCTGTTTTTT. The encoded protein is CASSTQGAKGTGELFF.

This rearrangement joins TRBV7-8 to TRBJ1-4; 8 bases match TRBD1. V trimming: 5 bases; J trimming: 4 bases; junction bases outside the gene matches: 6. This CDR3 is built from 15 residues. Germline CDR1 reads SGHVS; CDR2 reads FQNEAQ. This CDR3 is CASSMTGAFNEKLFF. The CDR3 coding sequence is TGTGCCAGCAGCATGACAGGGGCTTTTAATGAAAAACTGTTTTTT.

This clonotype was seen a handful of times. The rearrangement uses TRBV20-1 and TRBJ2-1; 7 bases fit TRBD1. The CDR3 covers 15 residues. The germline V gene has CDR1 DFQATT and CDR2 SNEGSKA (reference sequence). With V trimmed by 6 bases and J by 2 bases, 10 bases remained unmatched. CDR3 in amino acids: CSAGRGQATYNEQFF. The CDR3 coding sequence is TGCAGTGCGGGAAGGGGGCAGGCCACCTACAATGAGCAGTTCTTC.

V and J are TRBV19 and TRBJ1-5, with TRBD1 identical over 9 bases. J gave up 10 bases and V 6 bases, and 13 bases lay outside the gene matches. The CDR3 contains 15 residues. The V gene's germline CDR1 is LNHDA and CDR2 SQIVND (reference sequence). CDR3 sequence: CASSPGTGLPCPQHF. The CDR3 coding sequence is TGTGCCAGTAGCCCCGGGACAGGGCTTCCGTGCCCCCAGCATTTT.

The chain joins TRBV20-1 to TRBJ1-2; 10 nucleotides line up with TRBD1. Trimming cost V 3 bases and J 3 bases; bases outside gene matches: 4. This CDR3 region has 14 residues. Germline V CDR1 and CDR2: DFQATT, SNEGSKA (reference sequence). The CDR3 DNA reads as TGCAGTGCTAGGGCCGGACAGGGGGACTATGGCTACACCTTC. Protein sequence: CSARAGQGDYGYTF.

The chain is built from TRBV24-1 and TRBJ2-1; TRBD2 matches at 12 bases. The J segment lost 8 bases and the V segment lost 3 bases, leaving 10 bases of the junction unmatched. Germline V lookup: CDR1 KGHDR, CDR2 SFDVKD. This CDR3 contains 17 residues. The CDR3 bases are TGTGCCACCAGTGATCGTCTAGCGGGAGGGCCATTGCATGAGCAGTTCTTC. It encodes CATSDRLAGGPLHEQFF.

V and J are TRBV4-1 and TRBJ2-3, with D unclear. V was pared by 3 bases and J by 6 bases, with 7 bases between. The germline V gene has CDR1 MGHRA and CDR2 YSYEKL. This CDR3 region has 12 residues. The CDR3 loop is CASSHQRDTQYF. CDR3 DNA: TGCGCCAGCAGCCACCAACGGGATACGCAGTATTTT.

There are a few counts of this clonotype. The chain joins TRBV6-6 to TRBJ1-5; 7 nucleotides align to TRBD1. The length of the CDR3 is 14 residues. With V trimmed by 5 bases and J by 11 bases, 12 bases remained unmatched. From germline, CDR1 is MNHNY and CDR2 SVGAGI (reference sequence). CDR3 loop: CASSRDSLRGAQHF. DNA of the CDR3: TGTGCCAGCAGTCGGGACAGCCTCCGGGGGGCCCAGCATTTT.

The gene calls are TRBV3-1 and TRBJ2-3, with D hard to call. The CDR3 runs to 13 residues. V lost 0 bases to trimming and J lost 5 bases, with 6 bases between them. The germline V gene has CDR1 LGHDT and CDR2 YNNKEL (reference sequence). Here the CDR3 DNA reads TGTGCCAGCAGCCAAGATCGACTAGATACGCAGTATTTT. Protein sequence: CASSQDRLDTQYF.

V gene TRBV25-1 combines with J gene TRBJ1-6, with a possible D match to TRBD1 (6 bases). Germline values: CDR1 MGHDK, CDR2 SYGVNS. V lost 1 base to trimming and J lost 7 bases, with 11 bases between them. The CDR3 contains 15 residues. The CDR3 DNA reads as TGTGCCAGCAGTGAATCACAGGGAGTGAATTCACCCCTCCACTTT. It encodes CASSESQGVNSPLHF.

This clonotype has a handful of counts. The chain joins TRBV11-3 to TRBJ2-3; D is undetermined. The germline V gene has CDR1 SGHNT and CDR2 YENEEA. This CDR3 comprises 13 residues. Between the trimmed V and J ends, which lost 3 bases and 8 bases, there was a span of 12 bases. The CDR3 DNA is TGTGCCAGCAGCTTGGTAGAAAGTGGTACGCAGTATTTT. Its protein is CASSLVESGTQYF.

J is TRBJ2-5 and V is TRBV18, with 7 bases matching TRBD2. J was trimmed by 3 bases and V by 6 bases; bases with no gene match: 10. This CDR3 spans 15 amino acids. Germline V gives CDR1 KGHSH, CDR2 LQKENI. This chain's CDR3 is CASSRDRLAEETQYF. The CDR3 bases are TGTGCCAGCTCCCGGGACCGGCTAGCGGAAGAGACCCAGTACTTC.

This clonotype was counted a single time. For the CDR3, the DNA is TGTGCCAGCTCAAACCAGGGCCCTGGGGCCAACGTCCTGACTTTC. It is translated as CASSNQGPGANVLTF. The chain combines TRBV18 with TRBJ2-6; D perhaps matches TRBD1 (5 bases). Trimming removed 5 bases from V and 2 bases from J, with 10 bases in between. The CDR3 sequence is 15 residues long. The germline gives CDR1 KGHSH, CDR2 LQKENI.

This chain uses TRBV7-2 with TRBJ2-1; no clear D. There are 14 residues in the CDR3. Trimming left V 1 base short and J 4 bases short, with 8 bases between. Germline V gene lookup returns CDR1 SGHTA and CDR2 FQGNSA. CDR3 sequence reads: CASSLVVAYNEQFF. The DNA of the CDR3 is TGTGCCAGCAGCTTAGTGGTAGCTTACAATGAGCAGTTCTTC. The full variable domain, its missing parts supplied by reference TRBV7-2 and TRBJ2-1, is GAGVSQSPSNKVTEKGKDVELRCDPISGHTALYWYRQSLGQGLEFLIYFQGNSAPDKSGLPSDRFSAERTGGSVSTLTIQRTQQEDSAVYLCASSLVVAYNEQFFGPGTRLTVL.

This clonotype was seen just once. Likely a read error: the CDR3 ends without its conserved phenylalanine or tryptophan. The chain couples TRBV18 to TRBJ2-1, with 10 bases that match TRBD2. The V and J ends lost 6 bases and 2 bases, in that order; junction bases with no gene match: 4. Per germline, CDR1 KGHSH and CDR2 LQKENI. This CDR3 is 15 amino acids long. The CDR3 is CASSPSGRTYNEQFC. As DNA, the CDR3 is TGTGCCAGCTCTCCTAGCGGGAGAACCTACAATGAGCAGTTCTGC.

This clonotype was recorded once. This sequence joins TRBV12-5 and TRBJ1-2; TRBD1 aligns across 9 bases. There are 19 residues in the CDR3. Trimming removed 1 base from V and 4 bases from J; junction bases left unmatched: 16. Germline V gene data show CDR1 as LGHNT and CDR2 as FRNRAP. CDR3 sequence (DNA): TGTGCTAGTGGTTTGGACCGGGTTCCGAGGGACAGGGAAAGCTATGGCTACACCTTC. It translates to CASGLDRVPRDRESYGYTF. Together with reference TRBV12-5 and TRBJ1-2, the CDR3 gives the full variable domain: DARVTQTPRHKVTEMGQEVTMRCQPILGHNTVFWYRQTMMQGLELLAYFRNRAPLDDSGMPKDRFSAEMPDATLATLKIQPSEPRDSAVYFCASGLDRVPRDRESYGYTFGSGTRLTVV.